In this sample, the clone carrying this TCR beta chain turned up many times. CDR1 is MGHRA and CDR2 is YSYEKL in the germline V gene. The CDR3 consists of 14 residues. J lost 2 bases, V lost 3 bases, and 0 bases had no gene match. TCRdb processed the 5' RACE reads anew with MiXCR; each CDR3 protein has one entry. The data show approximately 150,000 distinct CDR3 sequences, about 14% seen once. This specimen comes from a study of T-cell memory formation after mild COVID-19. V usage is TRBV4-1 and J usage is TRBJ2-7; 11 bases are a match to TRBD1. Source material: PBMCs or a T cell subset sorted from them (not recorded which). The TCR originated in an adult woman who had mild COVID-19 (a few samples of this study predate the infection). Cell type and time point are not known. The CDR3 DNA sequence: TGCGCCAGCAGCCAGGGACAGGGGGCCTACGAGCAGTACTTC. Its protein product is CASSQGQGAYEQYF.